The source of this T cell receptor (beta chain) is a study of shared clonotypes between healthy human individuals. Naive-designated CD8 cells lacked CD45RO, were positively enriched for CCR7, and omitted terminally differentiated effector memory CD45RA+ cells. The germline gives CDR1 LNHDA, CDR2 SQIVND (reference sequence). The CDR3 is 13 residues long. The V and J ends lost 3 bases and 2 bases respectively, with 8 bases between them. It was 150 to 250 ng DNA, 33,000 or so T cell genomes, that sorted-subset replicate PCRs used. Clones were sequenced by immunoSEQ multiplex PCR, and TCRdb holds only the in-frame ones, with some missing. The table lists under 2,000,000 clones, just under 95% of them singletons, with 1.2% in the top ten. This clone was counted only a few times. At the DNA level, this CDR3 is encoded by other sequences in the same sample as well.

J is TRBJ2-7 and V is TRBV19, with D tentatively TRBD1 or TRBD2 (6 bases each). Sequencing was carried out using naive CD8+ T cells sorted from blood. The clonotype comes from a man younger than 35 in good health. The CDR3 protein is CASSMGGAYEQYF. As DNA, the CDR3 is TGTGCCAGTAGTATGGGGGGCGCCTACGAGCAGTACTTC.